This is a list of T cell receptor beta chains from one sample in a study of T cell repertoires in cytomegalovirus infection. In TCRdb, the reads were re-called with MiXCR into one record per CDR3 protein. Here the sample spans fewer than 850,000 distinct CDR3 sequences, 25% to 30% being singletons. These receptors' antigens are unknown. Source: cultured CD8+ T cells from PBMCs, taken from culture after CMV antigen stimulation. The receptors stem from a human donor in good health (CMV status not recorded). Some clones in this sample may be carry-over from other donors' samples. Both conserved end residues are part of each CDR3. The D gene is left open where the match is weak. Rows may omit the clone size; those that give it use once, few, many or a size class.

J gene: TRBJ2-1; D gene: TRBD1; clone size: few; V gene: TRBV2; CDR3 DNA: TGTGCCAGCAGCAGATCCCGGGACAGGAGGTACAATGAGCAGTTCTTC; CDR3 protein: CASSRSRDRRYNEQFF
J gene: TRBJ2-7; D gene: .; clone size: .; V gene: TRBV10-3; CDR3 DNA: TGTGCCATCAGAGAGCGGGCTTCCTACGAGCAGTACTTC; CDR3 protein: CAIRERASYEQYF
J gene: TRBJ2-1; D gene: .; clone size: few; V gene: TRBV6-5; CDR3 DNA: TGTGCCAGCAGTACCCGGCCGGGGGAGCAGTTCTTC; CDR3 protein: CASSTRPGEQFF
J gene: TRBJ1-5; D gene: TRBD1; clone size: many; V gene: TRBV24-1; CDR3 DNA: TGTGCCACCAGTGAACGACAGGGGCAGCCCCAGCATTTT; CDR3 protein: CATSERQGQPQHF
J gene: TRBJ1-2; D gene: .; clone size: .; V gene: TRBV19; CDR3 DNA: TGTGCCAGTAGTATCTCTACAGGGAACTATGGCTACACCTTC; CDR3 protein: CASSISTGNYGYTF
J gene: TRBJ1-6; D gene: TRBD1; clone size: few; V gene: TRBV19; CDR3 DNA: TGTGCCAGTAGTATCGGGACAGGGACCTATAATTCACCCCTCCACTTT; CDR3 protein: CASSIGTGTYNSPLHF
J gene: TRBJ1-4; D gene: .; clone size: .; V gene: TRBV6-5; CDR3 DNA: TGTGCCAGCAGTGCCATCGTGGGGGGGGAAAAACTGTTTTTT; CDR3 protein: CASSAIVGGEKLFF
J gene: TRBJ2-1; D gene: TRBD2; clone size: .; V gene: TRBV7-9; CDR3 DNA: TGTGCCAGCAGCTTAGATCTACGACTAGCGGGGGTTAACAATGAGCAGTTCTTC; CDR3 protein: CASSLDLRLAGVNNEQFF
J gene: TRBJ1-3; D gene: .; clone size: .; V gene: TRBV29-1; CDR3 DNA: TGCAGCATACCGGGACGTCGAAACACCATATATTTT; CDR3 protein: CSIPGRRNTIYF
J gene: TRBJ1-1; D gene: .; clone size: few; V gene: TRBV27; CDR3 DNA: TGTGCCAGCAGCCTTACCCTCCTGACAGATATGAACACTGAAGCTTTCTTT; CDR3 protein: CASSLTLLTDMNTEAFF
J gene: TRBJ1-1; D gene: .; clone size: few; V gene: TRBV7-9; CDR3 DNA: TGTGCCAGCAGCTTAACAACCCCAGAGGCTTTCTTT; CDR3 protein: CASSLTTPEAFF
J gene: TRBJ1-1; D gene: .; clone size: .; V gene: TRBV27; CDR3 DNA: TGTGCCAGCAGTCCTAAACAGGATATGAACACTGAAGCTTTCTTT; CDR3 protein: CASSPKQDMNTEAFF
J gene: TRBJ1-4; D gene: TRBD1; clone size: .; V gene: TRBV7-9; CDR3 DNA: TGTGCCAGCAGCTTAGGGGGGACAGGGACTAATGAAAAACTGTTTTTT; CDR3 protein: CASSLGGTGTNEKLFF
J gene: TRBJ2-1; D gene: TRBD2; clone size: .; V gene: TRBV27; CDR3 DNA: TGTGCCAGCAGTGCCGCGGGGGGCCCTCCCTACAATGAGCAGTTCTTC; CDR3 protein: CASSAAGGPPYNEQFF
J gene: TRBJ1-1; D gene: .; clone size: once; V gene: TRBV29-1; CDR3 DNA: TGCAGCGTAACAGGGCTCAACACTGAAGCTTTCTTT; CDR3 protein: CSVTGLNTEAFF
J gene: TRBJ1-1; D gene: TRBD1; clone size: .; V gene: TRBV28; CDR3 DNA: TGTGCCAGCAGTTTCAACAGGGGGATCGGATTTGAAGCTTTCTTT; CDR3 protein: CASSFNRGIGFEAFF
J gene: TRBJ2-2; D gene: .; clone size: few; V gene: TRBV5-6; CDR3 DNA: TGTGCCAGCAGCTTGGGGGGCGGAGGCGGGGAGCTGTTTTTT; CDR3 protein: CASSLGGGGGELFF
J gene: TRBJ2-1; D gene: .; clone size: few; V gene: TRBV19; CDR3 DNA: TGTGCCAGTAGTATAGATTGGGAGAGCTCCTACAATGAGCAGTTCTTC; CDR3 protein: CASSIDWESSYNEQFF
J gene: TRBJ1-3; D gene: .; clone size: few; V gene: TRBV6-2/TRBV6-3; CDR3 DNA: TGTGCCAGCACCCTGAGCCCCTACGGAGAGACCATATATTTT; CDR3 protein: CASTLSPYGETIYF
J gene: TRBJ2-3; D gene: TRBD2; clone size: few; V gene: TRBV7-8; CDR3 DNA: TGTGCCAGCAGGGTGTCGGGGGGGCGGGATACGCAGTATTTT; CDR3 protein: CASRVSGGRDTQYF
J gene: TRBJ2-1; D gene: TRBD2; clone size: .; V gene: TRBV12-3/TRBV12-4; CDR3 DNA: TGTGCCAGCAGTAGCGGGGGGGGGTTCAATGAGCAGTTCTTC; CDR3 protein: CASSSGGGFNEQFF
J gene: TRBJ2-3; D gene: .; clone size: .; V gene: TRBV4-2; CDR3 DNA: TGTGCCAGCAGCCACCCCTCGGATGGCGGGCTGAGCACAGATACGCAGTATTTT; CDR3 protein: CASSHPSDGGLSTDTQYF
J gene: TRBJ1-1; D gene: .; clone size: few; V gene: TRBV7-8; CDR3 DNA: TGTGCCAGCAGCTTAGGTCACGGGGGGTCCAGCTTCTATGAGAACACTGAAGCTTTCTTT; CDR3 protein: CASSLGHGGSSFYENTEAFF
J gene: TRBJ1-6; D gene: .; clone size: few; V gene: TRBV6-2/TRBV6-3; CDR3 DNA: TGTGCCAGCGACAGGAGCTCCTATAATTCACCCCTCCACTTT; CDR3 protein: CASDRSSYNSPLHF
J gene: TRBJ2-1; D gene: .; clone size: few; V gene: TRBV6-1; CDR3 DNA: TGTGCCACCGGGATAGGTGTCACCTACAATGAGCAGTTCTTC; CDR3 protein: CATGIGVTYNEQFF
J gene: TRBJ1-6; D gene: .; clone size: .; V gene: TRBV6-6; CDR3 DNA: TGTGCCAGCAGTTACTCCTCACAGGGTAGGAAAGCGAATTCACCCCTCCACTTT; CDR3 protein: CASSYSSQGRKANSPLHF
J gene: TRBJ1-6; D gene: .; clone size: .; V gene: TRBV2; CDR3 DNA: TGTGCCAGCAGTGCTGGACGGGTCTATAATTCACCCCTCCACTTT; CDR3 protein: CASSAGRVYNSPLHF
J gene: TRBJ2-5; D gene: .; clone size: few; V gene: TRBV7-8; CDR3 DNA: TGTGCCAGCAGCTCACTGTCGGGGGCTCGAGAGACCCAGTACTTC; CDR3 protein: CASSSLSGARETQYF
J gene: TRBJ2-5; D gene: TRBD1; clone size: .; V gene: TRBV7-6; CDR3 DNA: TGTGCCAGCAGCTTTGCAGGGGGCCCTCATGAGACCCAGTACTTC; CDR3 protein: CASSFAGGPHETQYF
J gene: TRBJ2-6; D gene: TRBD1; clone size: .; V gene: TRBV11-2; CDR3 DNA: TGTGCCAGCAGCCACGGACAGGGGAAGGGTGGGGCCAACGTCCTGACTTTC; CDR3 protein: CASSHGQGKGGANVLTF
J gene: TRBJ1-5; D gene: .; clone size: .; V gene: TRBV4-1; CDR3 DNA: TGCGCCAGCAGCCAAGCTCTGAGTCAGCCCCAGCATTTT; CDR3 protein: CASSQALSQPQHF
J gene: TRBJ2-5; D gene: TRBD1; clone size: few; V gene: TRBV7-6; CDR3 DNA: TGTGCCAGCAGCTTAGCCCGGACAGGCGCCGATCGGGAGACCCAGTACTTC; CDR3 protein: CASSLARTGADRETQYF
J gene: TRBJ2-2; D gene: TRBD1; clone size: few; V gene: TRBV12-3/TRBV12-4; CDR3 DNA: TGTGCCAGCAGTTTAGGACAGGGGGCTAGCTCCGGGGAGCTGTTTTTT; CDR3 protein: CASSLGQGASSGELFF
J gene: TRBJ2-2; D gene: TRBD1; clone size: many; V gene: TRBV11-3; CDR3 DNA: TGTGCCAGCAGCTTTATCAGGGGGCGGACCGGGGAGCTGTTTTTT; CDR3 protein: CASSFIRGRTGELFF